These 6 T cell receptor beta chains share one sample of origin, sequenced in a study of PD-1 blockade in classical Hodgkin lymphoma. The method was immunoSEQ multiplex PCR; TCRdb's version includes in-frame clones alone and lacks a portion of them. The sample consists of 25,000 or so clones, approximately 64% of them appearing once. All patients relapsed after autologous stem cell transplantation, and brentuximab vedotin exposure varied. The sample consisted of peripheral blood mononuclear cells (PBMCs), taken before the second cycle of nivolumab. All receptors derive from a human donor with classical Hodgkin lymphoma.

The chain employs TRBV28 and TRBJ2-1; TRBD2 agrees at 8 bases. The CDR3 extends over 15 amino acids. Germline CDR1 MDHEN, CDR2 SYDVKM. After removal of 6 bases from V and 0 bases from J, the junction contained 4 bases not matched to a gene. The CDR3, as DNA: TGTGCCAGCAGCCCAGGACTAGCCTCCTACAATGAGCAGTTCTTC. Translating it yields CASSPGLASYNEQFF.

V usage is TRBV2 and J usage is TRBJ2-5; 11 bases align to TRBD2. CDR3 length: 15 residues. Germline V gene sequence: CDR1 SNHLY, CDR2 FYNNEI. Trimming at V came to 2 bases and at J to 5 bases, leaving 4 bases not matched to a gene. This CDR3 is CASSESSGGAETQYF. CDR3 coding DNA: TGTGCCAGCAGTGAAAGTAGCGGGGGGGCGGAGACCCAGTACTTC.

The chain uses TRBV5-1 and TRBJ2-1; D is perhaps TRBD1 (5 bases). Deletions cut 0 bases from V and 8 bases from J, with 18 bases between. The CDR3 is 16 residues long. The V gene's germline CDR1 is SGHRS and CDR2 YFSETQ. DNA for the CDR3: TGCGCCAGCAGCTTGGTGGCGGCAGGGCCAAGGGATGAGCAGTTCTTC. Encoded protein: CASSLVAAGPRDEQFF.

The CDR3: CASSKRQGNSGELFF. The DNA for the CDR3 is TGTGCCAGCAGCAAGAGACAGGGTAACTCCGGGGAGCTGTTTTTT. V is TRBV5-4 and J is TRBJ2-2, with 7 bases lining up with TRBD1. Trimming took 4 bases from V and 6 from J; bases not matched to a gene: 9. Looked up from germline, CDR1 is SGHNT and CDR2 is YYREEE (reference sequence). The CDR3 is made up of 15 amino acids. Full variable domain (remainder filled in from reference TRBV5-4 and TRBJ2-2): ETGVTQSPTHLIKTRGQQVTLRCSSQSGHNTVSWYQQALGQGPQFIFQYYREEENGRGNFPPRFSGLQFPNYSSELNVNALELDDSALYLCASSKRQGNSGELFFGEGSRLTVL.

The V and J genes are TRBV6-1 and TRBJ1-6; D is perhaps TRBD1 (6 bases). Deletions cut 3 bases from V and 18 bases from J, with 12 bases between. Per germline, CDR1 MNHNS and CDR2 SASEGT. The CDR3 covers 11 residues. The CDR3 DNA reads as TGTGCCAGCAGTGATCCGGGGGGCGCCCACTTT. Protein sequence: CASSDPGGAHF.

This clone was seen a single time. V usage is TRBV6-5 and J usage is TRBJ2-7, with D hard to call. Per the germline V gene, CDR1 is MNHEY and CDR2 is SVGAGI. V was clipped by 6 bases and J by 8 bases, with 5 bases between them. The CDR3 sequence is 9 residues long. The CDR3 is CASRDKQYF. Here the CDR3 DNA reads TGTGCCAGCAGAGACAAGCAGTACTTC.